These T cell receptor beta chains were read from a single sample in a study of T-cell memory formation after mild COVID-19. TCRdb recomputed calls from the 5' RACE reads with MiXCR, one row per CDR3 protein. The sample has 150,000 to 200,000 distinct CDR3 sequences, roughly 15% seen once. Input material: PBMCs or a T cell subset sorted from them (not recorded which). The origin of the receptors is an adult woman who had mild COVID-19 (a few samples of this study predate the infection). Cell type and time point are not known. The conserved cysteine and the conserved F or W are not part of the CDR3 here. The D gene is left open where the match is weak.

TRBJ2-3 TRBV12-3/TRBV12-4 TRBD1 ASRGQGSDTQY
TRBJ2-1 TRBV4-1 NA ASSQDGEELGSYNEQF
TRBJ2-7 TRBV29-1 NA SAEDGAYEQY
TRBJ1-1 TRBV2 NA ASSVQGRSTEAF
TRBJ1-5 TRBV4-3 NA ASSHRRGNQPQH
TRBJ2-5 TRBV6-5 TRBD1 ATGQDEETQY
TRBJ1-1 TRBV7-2 NA ASSYGNTEAF
TRBJ2-2 TRBV2 NA ASSEYVRGANTGELF
TRBJ2-7 TRBV11-2 TRBD2 ASSLVPSGSYEQY
TRBJ2-1 TRBV30 TRBD1 AWGGQGYNEQF
TRBJ2-2 TRBV7-3 NA ASSAYEGGELF
TRBJ2-7 TRBV2 TRBD1 AIRDRHSYEQY
TRBJ2-3 TRBV6-2/TRBV6-3 TRBD2 ASRHTSGSDTQY
TRBJ1-2 TRBV29-1 NA SVVGQGARGNYGYT
TRBJ2-2 TRBV7-2 TRBD2 ASSTGLAGGANTGELF
TRBJ1-5 TRBV10-3 NA AIREEGNHQPQH
TRBJ2-3 TRBV6-6 NA ASSYPSTPQGTDTQY
TRBJ2-6 TRBV12-3/TRBV12-4 NA ASSPPTAVLT
TRBJ1-3 TRBV9 NA ASSGGNTIY
TRBJ1-6 TRBV9 NA ASSPYPRSSYNSPLH
TRBJ2-5 TRBV12-3/TRBV12-4 NA ASSLSQETQY
TRBJ2-1 TRBV7-1 NA ASSAQTSSYNEQF
TRBJ1-1 TRBV6-5 TRBD1 ASSFDRDTEAF
TRBJ2-2 TRBV4-1 NA ASSQDRGGGLGELF
TRBJ2-1 TRBV24-1 TRBD2 ATSVRTSGNNEQF
TRBJ2-7 TRBV6-5 NA ASSYSSTVAYEQY
TRBJ2-7 TRBV4-1 NA ASSQARSLSSYEQY
TRBJ2-4 TRBV5-1 NA ASSLGPTSAKNIQY
TRBJ2-1 TRBV4-1 TRBD2 ASSQAGGSYNEQF
TRBJ2-1 TRBV20-1 TRBD1 SAGPRTGRSYNEQF
TRBJ1-2 TRBV7-9 NA ASSLSVGPGYGYT
TRBJ2-1 TRBV5-1 NA ASSLGQGIHNEQF
TRBJ2-1 TRBV5-1 TRBD2 ASRLAGYSYNEQF
TRBJ1-5 TRBV12-3/TRBV12-4 NA ASRGDKRSEPQH
TRBJ2-1 TRBV7-2 NA ASSFLTQQQF
TRBJ2-6 TRBV5-6 TRBD2 ASSATSGLSSGANVLT
TRBJ2-5 TRBV20-1 NA SARGQAGGRWETQY
TRBJ2-2 TRBV5-1 NA ASSRGPPNTGELF
TRBJ2-7 TRBV4-2 NA ASSQEIGYEQY
TRBJ1-1 TRBV21-1 NA ASSTRTGANTEAF
TRBJ1-1 TRBV5-1 NA ASSLGSLGNTEAF